This T cell receptor (beta chain) originates from a study of cytomegalovirus exposure and HLA in healthy donors. Study-wide results and limits: Usually a TCR sequence was rare, but some public TCRs were found in many donors.

V lost 0 bases and J lost 4, with 11 bases in between. In germline, CDR1 is SGHDT, CDR2 YYEEEE. The CDR3 consists of 15 residues. Profiling relied on immunoSEQ multiplex PCR, and the TCRdb table lists in-frame clones only, not all of them. The sample carries some 170,000 clones, roughly 84% recorded once. Turning to this clone: Its target is not known.

The TCR comes from a man aged 30 to 39 in good health and CMV-seropositive. The chain recombines TRBV5-6 with TRBJ1-3, with D uncertain. The sequencing input was PBMCs. CDR3 sequence: CASSLAGMSGNTIYF. The CDR3, as DNA: TGTGCCAGCAGCTTGGCGGGAATGAGCGGAAACACCATATATTTT.